This T cell receptor beta chain was sequenced during a study of T cell responses to AZD1222 COVID-19 vaccine. Overall study context: Whether given at about 4 or about 12 weeks, second doses were pooled. Study-level findings and limits: Most donors were white British, females outnumbered males, and clonal diversity was possibly underestimated. The span of vaccine-associated CD4 TCRs extended across spike, with dominance at 160-218 and 743-854. Nearly half of unique spike-specific TCRs reportedly avoided B.1.351 and B.1.1.7 mutated regions.

Method: immunoSEQ multiplex PCR; TCRdb's copy keeps in-frame clones and lacks some. The table lists around 200,000 clones, 80% to 90% of them singletons, with roughly 7.7% in the top ten. In regard to this clone: The antigen is not known.

This TCR derives from an adult in good health. The sample in question was peripheral blood, obtained on day 0 of AZD1222 vaccination.

Here the CDR3 reads CASSFGEVNEKLFF. In DNA, the CDR3 is TGTGCCAGCAGCTTTGGGGAGGTTAATGAAAAACTGTTTTTT. J is TRBJ1-4 and V is TRBV11-1; no reliable D call. The germline V gene has CDR1 SGHAT and CDR2 FQDESV (reference sequence). The CDR3 is 14 residues long. Trimming left V 3 bases short and J 4 bases short, with 9 bases between.